The 25 T cell receptor beta chains presented below share a single source sample, sequenced in a study of blood T cell repertoires in COVID-19. Produced via immunoSEQ multiplex PCR; TCRdb's table is partial and in-frame only. The sample lists a few hundred thousand clones, just over 90% seen once, with 0.8% to 0.9% in the top ten. The sample taken for sequencing was PBMCs or T cells enriched from blood (not recorded which). These receptor sequences come from a woman between 40 and 50 years old who had been exposed to COVID-19.

The chain uses TRBV30 and TRBJ2-7; possible D gene TRBD1, 5 bases. Per the germline V gene, CDR1 is GTSNPN and CDR2 is SVGIG (reference sequence). The CDR3 consists of 12 residues. Trimming cost V 4 bases and J 1 base, with 8 bases left between them. The CDR3 DNA follows: TGTGCCTGGAAAGGGGTATCCTACGAGCAGTACTTC. It translates to CAWKGVSYEQYF.

On this clone: Other nucleotide sequences from this sample produce the same CDR3. The rearrangement links TRBV12-3 or TRBV12-4 to TRBJ2-7; D gene ambiguous. The CDR3 covers 12 residues. Trimming removed 6 bases from V and 0 bases from J, with 6 bases in between. CDR3 amino acids: CASSPSSYEQYF. CDR3 bases: TGTGCCAGCAGCCCTAGCTCCTACGAGCAGTACTTC.

The genes are TRBV18 and TRBJ1-2; D not certain. The V gene lost 2 bases and the J gene lost 0 bases, with 4 bases spanning the gap. The CDR3 length is 13 residues. The germline V gene has CDR1 KGHSH and CDR2 LQKENI. The CDR3 spells CASSPGPNYGYTF. CDR3 sequence (DNA): TGTGCCAGCTCACCAGGGCCTAACTATGGCTACACCTTC.

This clone was seen just once. The junction departs from germline at one end; a sequencing error may be responsible. The chain has TRBV7-7 and TRBJ2-1, with a weak D call TRBD2 (6 bases). Germline CDR1 and CDR2: SSHAT and FNYEAQ (reference sequence). The CDR3 extends over 16 amino acids. The CDR3 loop reads CASSTTGSAVGGEQFF. The DNA of the CDR3 is TGTGCTAGCAGTACAACGGGGTCAGCGGTGGGAGGAGAGCAGTTCTTC.

The chain links TRBV5-4 to TRBJ1-1, with D perhaps TRBD1 (6 bases). The CDR3 consists of 14 residues. Germline CDR1 reads SGHNT; CDR2 reads YYREEE (reference sequence). Between the trimmed V and J ends, which lost 2 bases and 1 base, there was a span of 9 bases. The CDR3 coding sequence is TGTGCCAGCAGCTTACAGGGCCCGAACACTGAAGCTTTCTTT. Encoded protein: CASSLQGPNTEAFF.

A single count supports this clone. CDR3 DNA sequence: TGTGCCACAGGACTCTCTGGAAACACCATATATTTT. Amino acid sequence: CATGLSGNTIYF. The chain combines TRBV18 with TRBJ1-3, with unresolved D. This CDR3 is built from 12 residues. Germline V gene sequence: CDR1 KGHSH, CDR2 LQKENI. V lost 10 bases and J lost 0, with 7 bases in between.

The V and J genes are TRBV7-2 and TRBJ2-7; D may be TRBD1 (5 bases). Germline V gives CDR1 SGHTA, CDR2 FQGNSA. This CDR3 is 17 amino acids long. Trimming cost V 2 bases and J 2 bases, with 19 bases left between them. CDR3 DNA: TGTGCCAGCAGCTTAATGGGGCCAGCTTTCCCTCCCTACGAGCAGTACTTC. Encoded protein: CASSLMGPAFPPYEQYF. Full variable domain (remainder filled in from reference TRBV7-2 and TRBJ2-7): GAGVSQSPSNKVTEKGKDVELRCDPISGHTALYWYRQSLGQGLEFLIYFQGNSAPDKSGLPSDRFSAERTGGSVSTLTIQRTQQEDSAVYLCASSLMGPAFPPYEQYFGPGTRLTVT.

This rearrangement joins TRBV5-1 to TRBJ2-7; TRBD2 matches 11 bases. Trimming removed 2 bases from V and 9 bases from J; junction bases left unmatched: 7. CDR1 and CDR2 from the germline V gene are SGHRS and YFSETQ. The CDR3 is 14 amino acids. The DNA of the CDR3 is TGCGCCAGCAGCTTCCTAGCGGGAGGCCGCGGGCAGTACTTC. Translating gives CASSFLAGGRGQYF.

This chain joins TRBV2 and TRBJ1-2, with a possible D match to TRBD1 (5 bases). The V gene's germline CDR1 is SNHLY and CDR2 FYNNEI. Trimming cost V 1 base and J 6 bases, with 12 bases left between them. The CDR3 totals 14 residues. The CDR3, as DNA: TGTGCCAGCAGTGAAGAAGCGACAGAGGATGGCTACACCTTC. This codes for CASSEEATEDGYTF.

The chain is built from TRBV2 and TRBJ1-2, with 7 bases fitting TRBD1. The J segment lost 3 bases and the V segment lost 5 bases, leaving 0 bases of the junction unmatched. Germline V gene lookup returns CDR1 SNHLY and CDR2 FYNNEI. This CDR3 comprises 12 residues. The CDR3 DNA reads as TGTGCCAGCAGTACAGGGGACTATGGCTACACCTTC. Its translation is CASSTGDYGYTF.

This clone was recorded only once. The genes are TRBV10-2 and TRBJ1-4; the match to TRBD1 covers 7 bases. This CDR3 region has 14 residues. CDR1 WSHSY and CDR2 SAAADI come from the germline V gene. Trimming cost V 9 bases and J 5 bases; bases outside gene matches: 9. The CDR3 is CASLGTVMNEKLFF. The CDR3 nucleotides are TGCGCCAGTCTAGGGACAGTCATGAATGAAAAACTGTTTTTT.

The chain links TRBV27 to TRBJ1-1; possible D gene TRBD1, 5 bases. This CDR3 is built from 14 residues. The ends were cut back, 1 base at V and 1 base at J, with 7 bases in the middle. The germline V gene has CDR1 MNHEY and CDR2 SMNVEV (reference sequence). The CDR3 nucleotides are TGTGCCAGCAGTTTATGGCAGGGGAACACTGAAGCTTTCTTT. This sequence encodes CASSLWQGNTEAFF.

The chain has TRBV24-1 and TRBJ2-1; TRBD2 agrees at 10 bases. Trimming took 3 bases from V and 5 from J; bases not matched to a gene: 6. Per germline, CDR1 KGHDR and CDR2 SFDVKD. This CDR3 contains 16 residues. CDR3 amino acids: CATSDRRTSGNNEQFF. The CDR3 DNA reads TGTGCCACCAGTGATCGAAGGACTAGCGGTAACAATGAGCAGTTCTTC.

This clone was observed once. An end of the junction differs from the germline gene, which may be a read error. In DNA, the CDR3 is TGTGCCAGCAGCGTGGGGGGGCGGAACTATGGCTGCACCTTC. This translates into CASSVGGRNYGCTF. V and J are TRBV9 and TRBJ1-2; D might be TRBD1 (6 bases). The germline V gene has CDR1 SGDLS and CDR2 YYNGEE. There are 14 residues in the CDR3.

The V call is TRBV7-2, the J call TRBJ2-5; TRBD2 matches 13 bases. The CDR3 is 16 amino acids. V trimming: 7 bases; J trimming: 2 bases; junction bases outside the gene matches: 7. CDR1 is SGHTA and CDR2 is FQGNSA in the germline V gene. DNA for the CDR3: TGTGCCAGCACCACCGGACTAGCGGGGGTTCAAGAGACCCAGTACTTC. This sequence encodes CASTTGLAGVQETQYF.

V and J are TRBV18 and TRBJ2-5; maybe TRBD2 (6 bases). Trimming left V 3 bases short and J 2 bases short, with 10 bases between. This CDR3 spans 14 amino acids. Germline V lookup: CDR1 KGHSH, CDR2 LQKENI. CDR3 sequence (DNA): TGTGCCAGCTCACCGGGACTCACACAAGAGACCCAGTACTTC. Translated, it gives CASSPGLTQETQYF.

This chain links TRBV30 with TRBJ1-5; TRBD1 agrees at 9 bases. V was clipped by 1 base and J by 6 bases; unmatched bases: 10. Germline V gene data show CDR1 as GTSNPN and CDR2 as SVGIG (reference sequence). The CDR3 consists of 16 residues. For the CDR3, the DNA is TGTGCCTGGAGTGCAATTGGACAGGGGATAAGTCAGCCCCAGCATTTT. Amino acid sequence: CAWSAIGQGISQPQHF.

This clone appeared once. CDR3 DNA: TGTGCCAGTAGCACGAGCCTAGCGGGAGGGAAACAGGAGACCCAGTACTTC. Encoded protein: CASSTSLAGGKQETQYF. This chain connects TRBV19 to TRBJ2-5, with 12 bases lining up with TRBD2. Germline values: CDR1 LNHDA, CDR2 SQIVND (reference sequence). V gave up 6 bases and J gave up 5 bases; unmatched junction bases: 13. The CDR3 length is 17 residues.

The chain uses TRBV7-9 and TRBJ2-1; 8 bases align to TRBD2. Germline assignment: CDR1 SEHNR and CDR2 FQNEAQ (reference sequence). V lost 5 bases, J lost 5 bases, and 11 bases stayed unmatched. The CDR3 covers 16 residues. The DNA of the CDR3 is TGTGCCAGCAGCCCCCGTCCAGCGGGGGATAACAATGAGCAGTTCTTC. Its translation: CASSPRPAGDNNEQFF. Complete variable domain (other parts from reference TRBV7-9 and TRBJ2-1): DTGVSQNPRHKITKRGQNVTFRCDPISEHNRLYWYRQTLGQGPEFLTYFQNEAQLEKSRLLSDRFSAERPKGSFSTLEIQRTEQGDSAMYLCASSPRPAGDNNEQFFGPGTRLTVL.

This chain links TRBV6-1 with TRBJ2-7, with 7 bases fitting TRBD1. The trim removed 2 bases at V and 3 bases at J, leaving 1 base unmatched. CDR3 length: 13 residues. CDR1 is MNHNS, CDR2 SASEGT, per germline. CDR3 in DNA: TGTGCCAGCAGTGAATGGGACAGCTACGAGCAGTACTTC. This encodes CASSEWDSYEQYF.

The rearrangement uses TRBV7-9 and TRBJ2-7; 7 bases align to TRBD1. CDR1 is SEHNR and CDR2 is FQNEAQ in the germline V gene (reference sequence). V lost 3 bases, J lost 6 bases, and 8 bases stayed unmatched. This CDR3 contains 14 residues. CDR3 sequence (DNA): TGTGCCAGCAGCTTCCCGGGACAGTTCCGCGAGCAGTACTTC. Its translation is CASSFPGQFREQYF. The full variable domain, in which reference TRBV7-9 and TRBJ2-7 provide the parts outside the CDR3, is DTGVSQNPRHKITKRGQNVTFRCDPISEHNRLYWYRQTLGQGPEFLTYFQNEAQLEKSRLLSDRFSAERPKGSFSTLEIQRTEQGDSAMYLCASSFPGQFREQYFGPGTRLTVT.

The V call is TRBV6-5, the J call TRBJ2-7; a weak D match, TRBD1 (5 bases). Trimming stripped 4 bases from V and 1 base from J, with 11 bases between. Germline values: CDR1 MNHEY, CDR2 SVGAGI. This CDR3 has 14 residues. The CDR3: CASSSLTVSYEQYF. CDR3 in DNA: TGTGCCAGCAGTTCCTTGACAGTGTCCTACGAGCAGTACTTC.

The V gene is TRBV18, the J gene TRBJ1-5; D not resolved. The CDR3 totals 16 residues. CDR1 KGHSH and CDR2 LQKENI come from the germline V gene. V lost 6 bases and J 3 bases, leaving 18 bases between the germline ends. The CDR3 spells CASSLTRGPPNQPQHF. DNA of the CDR3: TGTGCCAGCTCCCTCACCCGGGGTCCCCCCAATCAGCCCCAGCATTTT. Full variable domain (missing parts from reference TRBV18 and TRBJ1-5): NAGVMQNPRHLVRRRGQEARLRCSPMKGHSHVYWYRQLPEEGLKFMVYLQKENIIDESGMPKERFSAEFPKEGPSILRIQQVVRGDSAAYFCASSLTRGPPNQPQHFGDGTRLSIL.

The gene calls are TRBV18 and TRBJ1-6, with unresolved D. CDR3 length: 15 residues. Trimming cost V 2 bases and J 8 bases, with 13 bases left between them. Germline CDR1 and CDR2: KGHSH and LQKENI. The CDR3 sequence: CASSPGAGFDSPLHF. The CDR3 nucleotides are TGTGCCAGCTCACCAGGAGCTGGTTTTGATTCACCCCTCCACTTT.

The CDR3 sequence is CASRRGPGGTEAFF. As DNA, the CDR3 is TGTGCCAGTAGGAGGGGGCCTGGAGGGACTGAAGCTTTCTTT. The chain links TRBV19 to TRBJ1-1; 7 bases are shared with TRBD1. After removal of 6 bases from V and 5 bases from J, the junction contained 9 bases not matched to a gene. Per the germline V gene, CDR1 is LNHDA and CDR2 is SQIVND (reference sequence). CDR3 length: 14 residues.